This paragraph covers one TCR beta chain sequence. This specimen belongs to a study of blood T cell repertoires in COVID-19. In the study overall: Donors in the United States, Italy and Spain gave samples during acute or convalescent COVID-19.

This CDR3 contains 14 residues. The germline V gene encodes CDR1 SEHNR and CDR2 FQNEAQ (reference sequence). The trim removed 2 bases at V and 4 bases at J, leaving 0 bases unmatched. TCRdb's table, derived via immunoSEQ multiplex PCR, lists solely in-frame clones and lacks some. Of 80,000 or so clones in the sample, 80% to 90% are singletons; the top ten hold 18%. Sequencing was performed on peripheral blood. This chain links TRBV7-9 with TRBJ1-3, with 9 bases that match TRBD1. The source is a woman aged 55-70 years with acute or convalescent COVID-19. The CDR3 DNA sequence: TGTGCCAGCAGCTTAACAGGGGGCGGAAACACCATATATTTT. Translated, it gives CASSLTGGGNTIYF.